Described below is a single T cell receptor (beta chain) sequence and its context. This sample stems from a study of Ad26.COV2.S vaccination and SARS-CoV-2 variants. Treatment described: 15 to 20 received Ad26.COV2.S at low or high dose, single or two shots; about 5 received placebo; per-sample allocation not given. Sampling took place 63 days after the first vaccine or placebo injection. TCRdb's table, derived via immunoSEQ multiplex PCR, lists solely in-frame clones and lacks some. This table holds approximately 450,000 clones, around 90% found once. The sequence was collected from a person between 18 and 59 years old who received the Ad26.COV2.S COVID-19 vaccine or a placebo. The sequencing used peripheral blood, collected in a trial of Ad26.COV2.S vaccine versus placebo.

CDR3 coding DNA: TGTGCCAGTAGTCCGATCGGACTAGCGGGAACACCCTCCAATGAGCAGTTCTTC. Protein sequence: CASSPIGLAGTPSNEQFF. The rearrangement uses TRBV19 and TRBJ2-1, with 12 nucleotides matching TRBD2. J was trimmed by 6 bases and V by 5 bases; bases with no gene match: 14. Germline loops: CDR1 LNHDA, CDR2 SQIVND (reference sequence). This CDR3 has 18 residues.